These 7 T cell receptor beta chains were all obtained from the same sample, sequenced in a study of identical twins. TCRdb re-called the 5' RACE reads with MiXCR, one entry per CDR3 protein. Of 460,000 or so distinct CDR3 sequences listed, 12% to 15% are singletons. This same sample was also part of a study on yellow fever vaccine responses in identical twins.

Material for sequencing was CD4+ T cells sorted from blood. Every receptor here comes from a woman aged 18-29 years in good health.

The V gene is TRBV29-1, the J gene TRBJ2-3; the D is unclear. Trimming took 1 base from V and 2 from J, leaving 7 bases between them. The CDR3 length is 13 residues. Germline CDR1 SQVTM, CDR2 ANQGSEA. In DNA form, the CDR3 reads TGCAGCGTTGAAGCGGCAGTCACAGATACGCAGTATTTT. Translation: CSVEAAVTDTQYF.

This rearrangement joins TRBV5-1 to TRBJ2-3; 10 bases fit TRBD2. Germline V gene lookup returns CDR1 SGHRS and CDR2 YFSETQ. The CDR3 runs 16 residues. With V trimmed by 4 bases and J by 4 bases, 9 bases remained unmatched. For the CDR3, the DNA is TGCGCCAGCAGCCTGGTAACTCTAGCGGGAGCAGATACGCAGTATTTT. Protein product: CASSLVTLAGADTQYF.

The CDR3 DNA sequence: TGCAGTGCTAGAGCCCGTGACAGTCCGCCCCAGCATTTT. As protein: CSARARDSPPQHF. V is TRBV20-1 and J is TRBJ1-5, with a tentative D call TRBD1 (5 bases). V lost 1 base to trimming and J lost 9 bases, with 13 bases between them. Germline CDR1 reads DFQATT; CDR2 reads SNEGSKA (reference sequence). CDR3 length: 13 residues.

The rearrangement uses TRBV7-3 and TRBJ2-7; maybe TRBD1 (6 bases). V dropped 5 bases and J dropped 2 bases, with 16 bases sitting between them. Looked up from germline, CDR1 is SGHTA and CDR2 is FQGTGA. CDR3 size: 15 residues. In nucleotides, the CDR3 is TGTGCCAGCAGCCCCGGACAGACGGTACCCTACGAGCAGTACTTC. Translated: CASSPGQTVPYEQYF.

This clonotype has just a few counts. The gene calls are TRBV7-2 and TRBJ2-1; 10 bases fit TRBD1. Trimming took 2 bases from V and 7 from J; bases not matched to a gene: 8. The CDR3 sequence is 16 residues long. Germline CDR1 SGHTA, CDR2 FQGNSA. The CDR3 nucleotides read TGTGCCAGCAGCTTACCCCGGGACAGGGGTCGGAATGAGCAGTTCTTC. Translating it yields CASSLPRDRGRNEQFF.

The chain is built from TRBV4-2 and TRBJ2-1; possible D gene TRBD1, 5 bases. CDR3 length: 18 amino acids. V was clipped by 0 bases and J by 7 bases, with 22 bases between them. Germline CDR1 LGHNA, CDR2 YNFKEQ. The DNA for the CDR3 is TGTGCCAGCAGCCAAGATCGAAGTCAGAACAGGCCGAATAATGAGCAGTTCTTC. Amino acids: CASSQDRSQNRPNNEQFF.

A few counts support this clonotype. The chain employs TRBV20-1 and TRBJ2-7, with a weak D call TRBD1 (5 bases). This CDR3 comprises 14 residues. Germline CDR1 is DFQATT and CDR2 is SNEGSKA (reference sequence). V was cut by 1 base and J by 1 base, with 11 bases left in between. This chain's CDR3 is CSARVAQDSYEQYF. The DNA for the CDR3 is TGCAGTGCTAGAGTAGCACAGGATTCCTACGAGCAGTACTTC.